This T cell receptor (beta chain) was obtained from a study of technical replicates of blood from a few donors. Germline V gene sequence: CDR1 LGHNA, CDR2 YNFKEQ. CDR3 size: 15 residues. V gave up 4 bases and J gave up 5 bases; unmatched junction bases: 5. TCRdb's table, derived via immunoSEQ multiplex PCR, lists solely in-frame clones and lacks some. The table has around 100,000 clones, just under 95% seen once. Sequencing was performed on T cells isolated from PBMCs. This clonotype originated in a human donor in good health. V usage is TRBV4-2 and J usage is TRBJ2-1, with TRBD2 matching 10 bases. In DNA, the CDR3 is TGTGCCAGCAGCCTAAATAGCGGGAGGAACAATGAGCAGTTCTTC. Amino acids: CASSLNSGRNNEQFF.